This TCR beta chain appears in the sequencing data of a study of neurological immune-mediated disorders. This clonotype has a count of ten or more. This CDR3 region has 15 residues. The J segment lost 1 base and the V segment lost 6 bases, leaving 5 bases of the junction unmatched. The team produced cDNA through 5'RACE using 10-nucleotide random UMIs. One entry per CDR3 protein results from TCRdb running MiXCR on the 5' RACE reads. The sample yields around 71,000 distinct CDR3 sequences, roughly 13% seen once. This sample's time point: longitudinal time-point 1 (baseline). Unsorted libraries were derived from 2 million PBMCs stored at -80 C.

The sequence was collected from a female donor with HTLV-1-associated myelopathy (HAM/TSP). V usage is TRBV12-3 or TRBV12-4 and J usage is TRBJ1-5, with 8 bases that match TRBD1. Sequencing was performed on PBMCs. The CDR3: CASSSGGASNQPQHF. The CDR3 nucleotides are TGTGCCAGCAGCTCAGGGGGCGCGAGCAATCAGCCCCAGCATTTT.